This T cell receptor (beta chain) was profiled in a study of identical twins. Points on this clonotype: Its specificity is unknown.

Study-level points and caveats: Analyses of zero insertions could be partly confounded by invariant MAIT and iNKT cells.

TCRdb fed the 5' RACE reads into MiXCR, producing one record per CDR3 protein. The sample consists of roughly 500,000 distinct CDR3 sequences, 20% to 25% of them appearing once. The CDR3 has 13 residues. Germline lookup yields CDR1 MNHNS and CDR2 SASEGT. The V gene lost 7 bases and the J gene lost 9 bases, with 16 bases spanning the gap. These data were also filed under a second study, of T cells expressing NK-cell markers. From that study: Sorted CD3+CD56-NKG2C+, CD3+CD56+NKG2C- and CD3+CD56+NKG2C+ T cells were the source of the TCR beta repertoires. The contribution of dominant NKG2C+ clonotypes to CD8+ T cells in more than five donors was about 1.0-8%.

The chain couples TRBV6-1 to TRBJ2-1, with D maybe TRBD2 (5 bases). Sequenced input: CD4+ T cells sorted from blood. This TCR was sampled from a woman in her late teens or twenties in good health. The CDR3 reads CASTSWRLSEQFF. As DNA, the CDR3 is TGTGCCAGCACTAGCTGGCGTTTGAGTGAGCAGTTCTTC.